These 17 T cell receptor beta chains originate from one sample sequenced in a study of T cells in Graves' hyperthyroidism and ophthalmopathy. There were TCR beta CDR3 regions amplified from RNA transcripts. When the TCR CDR3 underwent first-round RT-PCR, the HTBI primer set was used. One entry per CDR3 protein results from TCRdb running MiXCR on the multiplex PCR reads. Of 350,000 to 400,000 distinct CDR3 sequences in the sample, under 15% were seen once. Sequencing used blood. All receptors derive from a woman aged 25 to 39 with Graves' hyperthyroidism.

The J gene is TRBJ2-1, the V gene TRBV11-2; 11 bases align to TRBD1. The germline gives CDR1 SGHAT, CDR2 FQNNGV. V shed 7 bases and J 0 bases; nucleotides not matched to a gene: 5. The CDR3 runs to 16 residues. The CDR3 here is CASNPGQGDSYNEQFF. CDR3 coding DNA: TGTGCCAGCAACCCGGGACAGGGGGACTCCTACAATGAGCAGTTCTTC.

This clonotype was observed many times. V usage is TRBV7-9 and J usage is TRBJ2-1; 8 bases map to TRBD1. The CDR3 consists of 16 residues. Germline CDR1 SEHNR, CDR2 FQNEAQ (reference sequence). The ends lost 4 bases at V and 7 bases at J; junction bases unmatched: 12. The CDR3 here is CASSYKPGQGVNEQFF. In DNA, the CDR3 is TGTGCCAGCAGCTATAAGCCCGGACAGGGAGTAAATGAGCAGTTCTTC.

The chain joins TRBV19 to TRBJ2-1, with D maybe TRBD2 (7 bases). Trimming took 5 bases from V and 2 from J, leaving 13 bases between them. Germline CDR1 reads LNHDA; CDR2 reads SQIVND (reference sequence). The CDR3 has 15 amino acids. CDR3 amino acids: CASSPYGGPYNEQFF. The CDR3 nucleotides are TGTGCCAGTAGTCCCTACGGGGGGCCCTACAATGAGCAGTTCTTC.

In this sample, this clonotype turned up a few times. The chain has TRBV19 and TRBJ2-3; 7 nucleotides align to TRBD2. This CDR3 is built from 15 residues. V trimming: 5 bases; J trimming: 5 bases; junction bases outside the gene matches: 10. Germline-derived CDR1 and CDR2 are LNHDA and SQIVND (reference sequence). CDR3 sequence: CASSLHKRDGDTQYF. In nucleotides, the CDR3 is TGTGCCAGTAGTCTCCACAAGCGGGACGGAGATACGCAGTATTTT.

The chain uses TRBV5-1 and TRBJ2-1; D unresolved. Germline CDR1 reads SGHRS; CDR2 reads YFSETQ. Trimming took 0 bases from V and 0 from J, leaving 13 bases between them. The CDR3 contains 17 residues. CDR3: CASSLDVTTSSYNEQFF. As DNA, the CDR3 is TGCGCCAGCAGCTTGGACGTCACAACCTCCTCCTACAATGAGCAGTTCTTC.

At least ten counts were recorded for this clonotype. The gene calls are TRBV2 and TRBJ2-5, with 7 bases that match TRBD1. With 6 bases clipped from V and 2 bases from J, the junction kept 12 bases outside the gene matches. The length of the CDR3 is 16 residues. Germline CDR1 reads SNHLY; CDR2 reads FYNNEI. This CDR3 reads CASSNPEQGLQETQYF. The CDR3 DNA sequence: TGTGCCAGCAGCAATCCGGAACAGGGGTTACAAGAGACCCAGTACTTC.

In this sample, this clonotype turned up many times. The chain combines TRBV28 with TRBJ2-1; 8 nucleotides align to TRBD2. The CDR3 extends over 15 amino acids. Germline V lookup: CDR1 MDHEN, CDR2 SYDVKM. Losses at the gene ends were 3 bases for V and 1 base for J; bases not matched to a gene: 2. CDR3 in amino acids: CASSLRGASYNEQFF. As DNA, the CDR3 is TGTGCCAGCAGTTTGCGGGGGGCTTCCTACAATGAGCAGTTCTTC.

The chain links TRBV7-8 to TRBJ2-7, with TRBD2 matching over 11 bases. V was pared by 3 bases and J by 3 bases, with 4 bases of the junction left unmatched. The germline gives CDR1 SGHVS, CDR2 FQNEAQ. This CDR3 is built from 15 residues. CDR3 region: CASSFRGTSGYEQYF. CDR3 in DNA: TGTGCCAGCAGCTTTCGCGGGACTAGCGGCTACGAGCAGTACTTC.

This clonotype has a handful of counts. The chain couples TRBV15 to TRBJ2-3; 10 bases line up with TRBD2. This CDR3 has 18 residues. CDR1 is LNHNV, CDR2 YYDKDF, per germline (reference sequence). The trim removed 2 bases at V and 4 bases at J, leaving 12 bases unmatched. CDR3 in DNA: TGTGCCACCAGCAGAAAGCATGAGCTAGCGGGAGTATCAGATACGCAGTATTTT. This codes for CATSRKHELAGVSDTQYF. The variable domain in full, with the rest retrieved from reference TRBV15 and TRBJ2-3, is DAMVIQNPRYQVTQFGKPVTLSCSQTLNHNVMYWYQQKSSQAPKLLFHYYDKDFNNEADTPDNFQSRRPNTSFCFLDIRSPGLGDTAMYLCATSRKHELAGVSDTQYFGPGTRLTVL.

Only a few counts were recorded for this clonotype. J is TRBJ2-3 and V is TRBV24-1; TRBD2 is a possible D gene (6 bases). Germline V CDR1 and CDR2: KGHDR, SFDVKD. The CDR3 has 17 residues. V was clipped by 1 base and J by 4 bases, with 17 bases between them. CDR3 sequence: CATSDFLEGGISDTQYF. The DNA for the CDR3 is TGTGCCACCAGTGATTTCCTCGAGGGCGGGATATCAGATACGCAGTATTTT.

Many counts were recorded for this clonotype. CDR3 DNA: TGTGCCAGCAGTTTGCGGGAGCAAGAGACCCAGTACTTC. Amino acid sequence: CASSLREQETQYF. This chain joins TRBV2 and TRBJ2-5; 7 bases map to TRBD2. The J segment lost 2 bases and the V segment lost 5 bases, leaving 2 bases of the junction unmatched. The CDR3 is 13 residues long. CDR1 SNHLY and CDR2 FYNNEI come from the germline V gene.

A few counts support this clonotype. The chain is built from TRBV20-1 and TRBJ2-7; D is undetermined. The CDR3 has 13 residues. From germline, CDR1 is DFQATT and CDR2 SNEGSKA (reference sequence). Trimming removed 0 bases at V and 6 bases at J, with 12 bases between. Here the CDR3 DNA reads TGCAGTGCTAGAGAGGAGATCCCTCTCGAGCAGTACTTC. Protein sequence: CSAREEIPLEQYF.

The chain has TRBV7-9 and TRBJ2-5, with 8 bases lining up with TRBD2. The J call may not be correct, given that the DNA end is closer to TRBJ2-1. This CDR3 is built from 16 residues. Germline CDR1 reads SEHNR; CDR2 reads FQNEAQ (reference sequence). The CDR3 protein is CASSLALAEPYGDQFF. Written as DNA, the CDR3 is TGTGCCAGCAGCTTAGCACTAGCGGAGCCGTACGGTGACCAGTTCTTC.

The sample holds a few counts of this clonotype. The chain couples TRBV20-1 to TRBJ1-5, with TRBD1 matching over 7 bases. Per germline, CDR1 DFQATT and CDR2 SNEGSKA (reference sequence). Germline trimming cut 2 bases from V and 4 bases from J; bases unmatched to any gene: 8. The CDR3 is 15 amino acids. The CDR3 DNA reads as TGCAGTGCTAGACCCCCGGGACAGAAGAATCAGCCCCAGCATTTT. Its protein is CSARPPGQKNQPQHF.

The sample holds many counts of this clonotype. The chain couples TRBV3-1 to TRBJ2-7; 8 bases map to TRBD2. The CDR3 is made up of 15 amino acids. After removal of 1 base from V and 4 bases from J, the junction contained 6 bases not matched to a gene. Germline V gene data show CDR1 as LGHDT and CDR2 as YNNKEL (reference sequence). The CDR3 DNA reads as TGTGCCAGCAGCCAAGGTTATAGCGGGATATACGAGCAGTACTTC. Its protein is CASSQGYSGIYEQYF.

V is TRBV15 and J is TRBJ2-2; TRBD2 matches at 7 bases. Trimming cost V 5 bases and J 2 bases; bases outside gene matches: 11. The V gene's germline CDR1 is LNHNV and CDR2 YYDKDF (reference sequence). The CDR3 consists of 17 residues. The CDR3 spells CATSDGGERDNTGELFF. CDR3 nucleotides: TGTGCCACCAGCGATGGGGGGGAGCGGGATAACACCGGGGAGCTGTTTTTT.

This chain links TRBV7-9 with TRBJ1-5; unclear D gene. Between the trimmed V and J ends, which lost 3 bases and 2 bases, there was a span of 8 bases. CDR1 and CDR2 from the germline V gene are SEHNR and FQNEAQ (reference sequence). The CDR3 contains 14 residues. The CDR3 spells CASSFSEGNQPQHF. The CDR3 region has the DNA TGTGCCAGCAGCTTTTCTGAGGGCAATCAGCCCCAGCATTTT.